The 14 T cell receptor beta chains below were found in one sample sequenced in a study of blood T cell repertoires in COVID-19. Profiled with immunoSEQ multiplex PCR; TCRdb holds only in-frame clones, not every one. The sample includes under 400,000 clones, roughly 86% of them seen just once. The sequencing sample was made of peripheral blood. The origin of the receptors is a woman in her twenties or thirties with COVID-19, enrolled during active disease.

The chain is built from TRBV6-2 or TRBV6-3 and TRBJ1-2; possible D gene TRBD1, 5 bases. The V gene's germline CDR1 is MNHEY and CDR2 SVGEGT. V dropped 4 bases and J dropped 3 bases, with 12 bases sitting between them. This CDR3 has 14 residues. DNA for the CDR3: TGTGCCAGCAGTTCCGCCAGGGCCGACTATGGCTACACCTTC. It specifies CASSSARADYGYTF.

This chain uses TRBV7-2 with TRBJ2-4; 10 nucleotides match TRBD1. The CDR3 loop spans 14 amino acids. The junction had 5 bases not matched to a gene; V was cut back by 5 bases and J by 7 bases. Germline CDR1 reads SGHTA; CDR2 reads FQGNSA. The DNA for the CDR3 is TGTGCCAGCAGCCGCCTGGGACAGGGGAACATTCAGTACTTC. The encoded protein is CASSRLGQGNIQYF.

The gene calls are TRBV19 and TRBJ2-1, with TRBD2 matching 11 bases. This CDR3 is built from 15 residues. From germline, CDR1 is LNHDA and CDR2 SQIVND (reference sequence). Trimming at V came to 4 bases and at J to 6 bases, leaving 5 bases not matched to a gene. The CDR3 nucleotides are TGTGCCAGTAGTAGTCTGACTAGCGGGGTCAATGAGCAGTTCTTC. Encoded protein: CASSSLTSGVNEQFF.

For this clone: Other DNA sequences in this sample translate to the same CDR3. The chain is built from TRBV27 and TRBJ1-5; perhaps TRBD1 as D (6 bases). Germline V gives CDR1 MNHEY, CDR2 SMNVEV (reference sequence). Trimming left V 5 bases short and J 4 bases short, with 12 bases between. This CDR3 spans 14 amino acids. CDR3 nucleotides: TGTGCCAGCAGTCTAAGGGGGGGGAATCAGCCCCAGCATTTT. Translating gives CASSLRGGNQPQHF.

The chain couples TRBV10-3 to TRBJ2-7; the match to TRBD2 covers 8 bases. CDR1 is ENHRY and CDR2 is SYGVKD in the germline V gene. V dropped 6 bases and J dropped 4; count of bases not matched to a gene: 5. This CDR3 comprises 13 residues. The CDR3 nucleotides are TGTGCCATCAGCACCAGCGGGAGTTACGAGCAGTACTTC. It yields the protein CAISTSGSYEQYF.

This chain uses TRBV4-1 with TRBJ2-7; possible D gene TRBD1, 6 bases. Germline values: CDR1 MGHRA, CDR2 YSYEKL. V shed 1 base and J shed 3 bases, with 10 bases lying between them. The CDR3 sequence is 14 residues long. CDR3 amino acids: CASSQVTGIYEQYF. CDR3 DNA sequence: TGCGCCAGCAGCCAAGTCACAGGGATCTACGAGCAGTACTTC.

On this clone itself: This specimen includes other DNA sequences encoding the same CDR3. J is TRBJ1-5 and V is TRBV2, with 8 positions matching TRBD1. After removal of 6 bases from V and 4 bases from J, the junction contained 5 bases not matched to a gene. This CDR3 contains 14 residues. CDR1 SNHLY and CDR2 FYNNEI come from the germline V gene. CDR3 coding DNA: TGTGCCAGCAGCGGACAGGGTAGTAATCAGCCCCAGCATTTT. As protein: CASSGQGSNQPQHF.

The chain combines TRBV4-1 with TRBJ2-3; 9 bases map to TRBD2. V gave up 4 bases and J gave up 7 bases; unmatched junction bases: 6. The germline CDR1 and CDR2 sequences are MGHRA and YSYEKL. This CDR3 comprises 14 residues. The CDR3: CASSLPREGHTQYF. CDR3 nucleotides: TGCGCCAGCAGCCTCCCGCGGGAGGGACATACGCAGTATTTT.

This clone was counted a few times. The gene calls are TRBV6-5 and TRBJ2-7; 7 bases are shared with TRBD1. Germline lookup yields CDR1 MNHEY and CDR2 SVGAGI. The CDR3 consists of 13 residues. V lost 6 bases to trimming and J lost 2 bases; unmatched junction nucleotides: 4. CDR3 sequence (DNA): TGTGCCAGCAGGCTGACAGGGACCTACGAGCAGTACTTC. It specifies CASRLTGTYEQYF.

This rearrangement joins TRBV20-1 to TRBJ2-5, with a possible D match to TRBD2 (5 bases). There are 10 residues in the CDR3. Germline V gene lookup returns CDR1 DFQATT and CDR2 SNEGSKA (reference sequence). Trimming stripped 6 bases from V and 5 bases from J, with 7 bases between. CDR3 sequence: CSAGVETQYF. For the CDR3, the DNA is TGCAGTGCGGGAGTTGAGACCCAGTACTTC.

The chain employs TRBV19 and TRBJ1-2, with D perhaps TRBD1 (5 bases). The CDR3 has 13 amino acids. The ends were cut back, 10 bases at V and 4 bases at J, with 16 bases in the middle. CDR1 LNHDA and CDR2 SQIVND come from the germline V gene (reference sequence). As DNA, the CDR3 is TGTGCCACCAGGGACTTCAGCAGCTATGGCTACACCTTC. Residues: CATRDFSSYGYTF.

The chain carries TRBV10-1 and TRBJ2-5; 7 nucleotides match TRBD1. This CDR3 is built from 14 residues. With 6 bases clipped from V and 2 bases from J, the junction kept 6 bases outside the gene matches. Germline values: CDR1 WNHNN, CDR2 SYGVQD (reference sequence). CDR3 loop: CASSLGQTQETQYF. For the CDR3, the DNA is TGCGCCAGCAGCTTGGGACAGACGCAAGAGACCCAGTACTTC.

The V gene is TRBV27, the J gene TRBJ2-7; 8 nucleotides align to TRBD1. CDR3 length: 14 amino acids. Losses at the gene ends were 6 bases for V and 6 bases for J; bases not matched to a gene: 10. The germline CDR1 and CDR2 sequences are MNHEY and SMNVEV (reference sequence). CDR3 in DNA: TGTGCCAGCAGCCTAACGACAGGGGCGGGCGAGCAGTACTTC. Encoded protein: CASSLTTGAGEQYF.

Turning to this clone: This CDR3 is also generated by other DNA sequences in the sample. This chain links TRBV11-2 with TRBJ2-3; D may be TRBD1 (5 bases). The V gene lost 3 bases and the J gene lost 4 bases, with 8 bases spanning the gap. This CDR3 region has 13 residues. Germline V lookup: CDR1 SGHAT, CDR2 FQNNGV. Here the CDR3 DNA reads TGTGCCAGCAGCTTGGCAGGGCCAGATACGCAGTATTTT. This gives the protein CASSLAGPDTQYF.